This T cell receptor beta chain was identified in a study of T cell changes during pregnancy in multiple sclerosis. Using immunoSEQ multiplex PCR, the repertoire was profiled, and TCRdb retains in-frame clones only, with some absent. The table has some 37,000 clones, 80% to 95% seen once. There are 14 residues in the CDR3. Between the trimmed V and J ends, which lost 5 bases and 3 bases, there was a span of 13 bases. In germline, CDR1 is ENHRY, CDR2 SYGVKD. The J gene is TRBJ1-1, the V gene TRBV10-3; D perhaps matches TRBD1 (5 bases). The TCR comes from a female donor with multiple sclerosis, enrolled in a pregnancy study. What was sequenced was PBMCs (not recorded whether the cells were cultured). Here the CDR3 reads CAISSREWDTEAFF. The DNA of the CDR3 is TGTGCCATCAGTTCCAGGGAATGGGACACTGAAGCTTTCTTT.